This T cell receptor beta chain was identified in a study of T cells in Graves' hyperthyroidism and ophthalmopathy. Study results and limitations: Most clonotypes expanded in the thyroid (above 0.001) were also present in blood.

Authors of the study amplified TCR beta CDR3 regions from RNA transcripts. In the first-round RT-PCR of the TCR CDR3, the HTBI primer set was used. TCRdb reprocessed the multiplex PCR reads via MiXCR and lists one record per CDR3 protein. The data hold about 260,000 distinct CDR3 sequences, with 16% observed a single time. This clonotype was found many times. What it binds is not known. The cohort's ophthalmopathy patients, a group with duration under 3 months, had a Clinical Activity Score of at least 3 and a NOSPECS grade of at least 4. Uncontrolled infection, other autoimmune disease, pregnancy or lactation barred patients from enrollment. The PBMCs had their origin in 10 ml of fresh peripheral blood. Trimming cost V 1 base and J 1 base, with 14 bases left between them. The CDR3 covers 17 residues. Germline V lookup: CDR1 MGHRA, CDR2 YSYEKL.

The TCR sequence derives from a woman aged 18 to 35 with Graves' ophthalmopathy. The source material was blood. The rearrangement uses TRBV4-1 and TRBJ1-3; D is possibly TRBD1 (5 bases). The CDR3 DNA reads TGCGCCAGCAGCCAAGGGTCCCATGCAGGGTCTGGAAACACCATATATTTT. This encodes CASSQGSHAGSGNTIYF.